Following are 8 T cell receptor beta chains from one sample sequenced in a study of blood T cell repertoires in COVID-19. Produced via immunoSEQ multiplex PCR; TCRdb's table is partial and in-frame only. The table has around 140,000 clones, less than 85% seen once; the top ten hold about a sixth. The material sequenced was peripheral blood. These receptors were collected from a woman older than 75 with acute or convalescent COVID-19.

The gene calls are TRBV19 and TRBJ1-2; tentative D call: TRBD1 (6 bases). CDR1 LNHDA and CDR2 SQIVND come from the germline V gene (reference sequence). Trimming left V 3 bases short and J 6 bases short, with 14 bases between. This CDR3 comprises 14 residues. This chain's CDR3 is CASSIRQAGHGYTF. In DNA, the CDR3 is TGTGCCAGTAGTATCCGACAGGCCGGCCATGGCTACACCTTC.

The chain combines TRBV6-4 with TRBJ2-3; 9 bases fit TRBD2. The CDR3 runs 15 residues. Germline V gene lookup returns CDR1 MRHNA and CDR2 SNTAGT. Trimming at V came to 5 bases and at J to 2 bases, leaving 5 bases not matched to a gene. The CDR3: CASSPSGTYTDTQYF. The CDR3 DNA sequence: TGTGCCAGCAGTCCTAGCGGGACTTACACAGATACGCAGTATTTT.

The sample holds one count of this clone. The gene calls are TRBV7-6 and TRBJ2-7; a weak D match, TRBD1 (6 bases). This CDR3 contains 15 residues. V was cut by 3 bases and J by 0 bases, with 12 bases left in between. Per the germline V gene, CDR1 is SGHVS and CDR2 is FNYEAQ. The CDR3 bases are TGTGCCAGCAGCTTCTCCCCAGGGGCCTCCTACGAGCAGTACTTC. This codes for CASSFSPGASYEQYF.

CDR3: CAIRRTGTGYDTGELFF. Here the CDR3 DNA reads TGTGCCATCAGACGAACCGGGACAGGGTACGACACCGGGGAGCTGTTTTTT. J is TRBJ2-2 and V is TRBV10-3; TRBD1 agrees at 9 bases. Germline CDR1 ENHRY, CDR2 SYGVKD. CDR3 length: 17 amino acids. V gave up 6 bases and J gave up 3 bases; unmatched junction bases: 11.

CDR3 sequence reads: CASSPALGGQVGYTF. CDR3 DNA: TGCGCCAGCAGCCCCGCCCTTGGGGGCCAGGTTGGCTACACCTTC. The chain combines TRBV5-1 with TRBJ1-2, with D possibly TRBD1 on 6 matching bases. CDR3 length equals 15 residues. CDR1 and CDR2 from the germline V gene are SGHRS and YFSETQ. The V gene lost 4 bases and the J gene lost 7 bases, with 20 bases spanning the gap.

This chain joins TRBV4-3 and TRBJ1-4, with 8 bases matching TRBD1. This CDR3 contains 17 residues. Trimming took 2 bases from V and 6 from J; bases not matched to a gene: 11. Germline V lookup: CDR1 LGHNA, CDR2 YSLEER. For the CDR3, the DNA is TGCGCCAGCAGCCAAAACCAAAGGGCAGGGGGCGATGAAAAACTGTTTTTT. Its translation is CASSQNQRAGGDEKLFF.

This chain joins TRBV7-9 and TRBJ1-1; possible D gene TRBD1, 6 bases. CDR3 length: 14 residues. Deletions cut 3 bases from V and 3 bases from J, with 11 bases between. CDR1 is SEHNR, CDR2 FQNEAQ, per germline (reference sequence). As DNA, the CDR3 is TGTGCCAGCAGCTTCGGTACAGGGCACACTGAAGCTTTCTTT. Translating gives CASSFGTGHTEAFF.

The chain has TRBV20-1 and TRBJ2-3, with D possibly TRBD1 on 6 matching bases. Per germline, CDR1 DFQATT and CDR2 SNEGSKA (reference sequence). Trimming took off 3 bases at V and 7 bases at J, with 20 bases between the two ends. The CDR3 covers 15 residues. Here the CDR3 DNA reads TGCAGTGCTAGTAGACTGGACAGTGGCCGCAATACGCAGTATTTT. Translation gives CSASRLDSGRNTQYF.